Each of the 28 T cell receptor beta chains below was sequenced from the same sample in a study of blood T cell repertoires in COVID-19. Generated by immunoSEQ multiplex PCR, the TCRdb table keeps only in-frame clones and is missing some. Of under 300,000 clones in the sample, approximately 83% were seen once. The source material was peripheral blood. These receptors all stem from an elderly woman with acute or convalescent COVID-19.

This clone was seen a single time. Other DNA sequences within the sample encode an identical CDR3. The J gene is TRBJ2-5, the V gene TRBV5-1; D gene unclear. Per the germline V gene, CDR1 is SGHRS and CDR2 is YFSETQ. Trimming removed 0 bases at V and 2 bases at J, with 2 bases between. CDR3 size: 12 residues. The CDR3 nucleotides read TGCGCCAGCAGCTTGGCTCAAGAGACCCAGTACTTC. Amino acids: CASSLAQETQYF.

This chain links TRBV3-1 (or the pseudogene TRBV3-2) with TRBJ2-6; D is perhaps TRBD2 (5 bases). Germline V gene lookup returns CDR1 LGHDT and CDR2 YNNKEL (reference sequence). V was shortened by 1 base and J by 0 bases, with 13 bases between the two germline ends. CDR3 size: 18 residues. The CDR3 protein is CASSQGTGRYSGANVLTF. Here the CDR3 DNA reads TGTGCCAGCAGCCAAGGGACGGGGAGATACTCTGGGGCCAACGTCCTGACTTTC.

This chain links TRBV21-1 with TRBJ1-6. TRBV21-1 is an annotated pseudogene. The CDR3 extends over 14 amino acids. DNA for the CDR3: TGTGCCAGCAGCGATAGTCTCGTAAATTCACCCCTCCACTTT. It codes for CASSDSLVNSPLHF.

The J gene is TRBJ2-5, the V gene TRBV6-4, with 8 bases fitting TRBD1. V shed 2 bases, J shed 5 bases, and the junction held 19 bases outside the gene matches. From germline, CDR1 is MRHNA and CDR2 SNTAGT. The CDR3 length is 19 residues. CDR3 residues: CASSDTSTPDREGMETQYF. DNA for the CDR3: TGTGCCAGCAGTGACACTTCAACTCCGGACAGGGAAGGTATGGAGACCCAGTACTTC.

This chain joins TRBV28 and TRBJ1-2; D might be TRBD1 (6 bases). V dropped 5 bases and J dropped 2 bases, with 15 bases sitting between them. The CDR3 is 15 residues long. Germline assignment: CDR1 MDHEN and CDR2 SYDVKM. The CDR3 loop reads CASSGGRNVNYGYTF. The DNA for the CDR3 is TGTGCCAGCAGTGGGGGCAGGAATGTCAACTATGGCTACACCTTC.

V usage is TRBV10-3 and J usage is TRBJ1-1; 9 positions agree with TRBD1. Germline trimming cut 6 bases from V and 4 bases from J; bases unmatched to any gene: 6. The CDR3 loop spans 14 amino acids. The germline V gene encodes CDR1 ENHRY and CDR2 SYGVKD. Here the CDR3 reads CAIRGMTGGTEAFF. Here the CDR3 DNA reads TGTGCCATCAGGGGAATGACAGGGGGCACTGAAGCTTTCTTT.

This clone was detected once. V and J are TRBV14 and TRBJ1-6; 8 bases are a match to TRBD1. Germline lookup yields CDR1 SGHDN and CDR2 FVKESK. V shed 4 bases and J 5 bases; nucleotides not matched to a gene: 4. This CDR3 has 15 amino acids. The CDR3, as DNA: TGTGCCAGCAGCCCGACAGGGGTCGATAATTCACCCCTCCACTTT. This codes for CASSPTGVDNSPLHF.

This chain connects TRBV2 to TRBJ1-2; 9 bases are a match to TRBD1. V dropped 8 bases and J dropped 2; count of bases not matched to a gene: 6. Germline assignment: CDR1 SNHLY and CDR2 FYNNEI. CDR3 length equals 14 residues. The chain's CDR3 is CASAWDRVNYGYTF. CDR3 nucleotide sequence: TGTGCCAGCGCTTGGGACAGGGTAAACTATGGCTACACCTTC.

The chain links TRBV4-1 to TRBJ1-4; 7 bases line up with TRBD1. The CDR3 covers 19 residues. Germline V CDR1 and CDR2: MGHRA, YSYEKL. Germline trimming cut 0 bases from V and 0 bases from J; bases unmatched to any gene: 10. The CDR3 spells CASSQDRKGRGATNEKLFF. The CDR3 bases are TGCGCCAGCAGCCAAGATCGAAAAGGCAGGGGGGCAACTAATGAAAAACTGTTTTTT.

This clone was seen a single time. CDR3: CASTLSGGPRAFF. CDR3 DNA: TGTGCCAGCACCCTATCGGGGGGGCCCCGGGCTTTCTTT. The rearrangement uses TRBV28 and TRBJ1-1, with a tentative D call TRBD1 (6 bases). The CDR3 has 13 residues. Germline V gene sequence: CDR1 MDHEN, CDR2 SYDVKM. V was pared by 7 bases and J by 11 bases, with 20 bases between. Using reference TRBV28 and TRBJ1-1 for the parts outside the CDR3, the full variable domain is DVKVTQSSRYLVKRTGEKVFLECVQDMDHENMFWYRQDPGLGLRLIYFSYDVKMKEKGDIPEGYSVSREKKERFSLILESASTNQTSMYLCASTLSGGPRAFFGQGTRLTVV.

The rearrangement links TRBV28 to TRBJ1-5; the D is unclear. CDR1 MDHEN and CDR2 SYDVKM come from the germline V gene. The CDR3 totals 13 residues. Trimming cost V 2 bases and J 7 bases, with 9 bases left between them. The CDR3 here is CASSLLPPQPQHF. The CDR3, as DNA: TGTGCCAGCAGTTTACTACCCCCACAGCCCCAGCATTTT.

This rearrangement joins TRBV28 to TRBJ1-6; no firm D call. V was clipped by 8 bases and J by 0 bases, with 23 bases between them. This CDR3 contains 19 residues. Germline values: CDR1 MDHEN, CDR2 SYDVKM. CDR3 bases: TGTGCCAGCGAGTCCCTCGTCCGGGAAGGGAGCTCCTATAATTCACCCCTCCACTTT. This sequence encodes CASESLVREGSSYNSPLHF. The whole variable domain, filled in from reference TRBV28 and TRBJ1-6, reads DVKVTQSSRYLVKRTGEKVFLECVQDMDHENMFWYRQDPGLGLRLIYFSYDVKMKEKGDIPEGYSVSREKKERFSLILESASTNQTSMYLCASESLVREGSSYNSPLHFGNGTRLTVT.

This clone was detected ten times or more. This chain connects TRBV7-3 to TRBJ2-7, with TRBD2 matching over 9 bases. With 2 bases clipped from V and 4 bases from J, the junction kept 6 bases outside the gene matches. The CDR3 length is 15 residues. From germline, CDR1 is SGHTA and CDR2 FQGTGA. The CDR3 reads CASSLQAGGQYEQYF. DNA for the CDR3: TGTGCCAGCAGCTTACAAGCGGGGGGTCAGTACGAGCAGTACTTC.

This clone has just a few counts. The gene calls are TRBV6-5 and TRBJ2-7, with TRBD2 matching over 8 bases. The CDR3 is 15 amino acids. The germline V gene has CDR1 MNHEY and CDR2 SVGAGI. Unmatched junction bases numbered 8, after V lost 5 bases and J lost 2 bases. The CDR3 here is CASSRGGDGAYEQYF. The CDR3 region has the DNA TGTGCCAGCAGTCGGGGGGGGGACGGGGCCTACGAGCAGTACTTC.

This sequence joins TRBV5-1 and TRBJ2-5; 8 bases map to TRBD2. This CDR3 region has 14 residues. The germline gives CDR1 SGHRS, CDR2 YFSETQ. Trimming at V came to 0 bases and at J to 5 bases, leaving 3 bases not matched to a gene. CDR3 amino acids: CASSLESSGETQYF. The CDR3, as DNA: TGCGCCAGCAGCTTGGAGTCTAGCGGGGAGACCCAGTACTTC.

This clone was observed a single time. V usage is TRBV12-5 and J usage is TRBJ2-2; 9 nucleotides align to TRBD1. The V gene's germline CDR1 is LGHNT and CDR2 FRNRAP. With 4 bases clipped from V and 7 bases from J, the junction kept 4 bases outside the gene matches. The CDR3 is 14 residues long. DNA for the CDR3: TGTGCTAGTGGTTCGACAGGGGGGTACGGGGAGCTGTTTTTT. This codes for CASGSTGGYGELFF.

The genes are TRBV19 and TRBJ1-1; D might be TRBD1 (5 bases). Germline-derived CDR1 and CDR2 are LNHDA and SQIVND (reference sequence). V was clipped by 5 bases and J by 1 base, with 14 bases between them. The CDR3 runs to 15 residues. CDR3 sequence (DNA): TGTGCCAGTAGTGGCCACAGGCTAGGGAACACTGAAGCTTTCTTT. Translated, it gives CASSGHRLGNTEAFF. Combining the CDR3 with reference TRBV19 and TRBJ1-1 gives the whole variable domain DGGITQSPKYLFRKEGQNVTLSCEQNLNHDAMYWYRQDPGQGLRLIYYSQIVNDFQKGDIAEGYSVSREKKESFPLTVTSAQKNPTAFYLCASSGHRLGNTEAFFGQGTRLTVV.

The chain combines TRBV2 with TRBJ1-4; D uncertain. Trimming pared 5 bases from V and 7 bases from J, leaving 5 bases between. In germline, CDR1 is SNHLY, CDR2 FYNNEI. This CDR3 has 11 amino acids. The CDR3, as DNA: TGTGCCAGCAGTCTTTTTGAAAAACTGTTTTTT. Translating gives CASSLFEKLFF.

The chain couples TRBV6-1 to TRBJ2-6; D not certain. Germline CDR1 is MNHNS and CDR2 is SASEGT. The CDR3 length is 14 residues. The V and J ends lost 3 bases and 3 bases respectively, with 6 bases between them. This CDR3 is CASSDVDGANVLTF. In DNA, the CDR3 is TGTGCCAGCAGTGATGTAGATGGGGCCAACGTCCTGACTTTC.

The chain combines TRBV28 with TRBJ2-7, with 7 bases matching TRBD1. The CDR3 covers 16 residues. The V and J ends lost 5 bases and 3 bases, in that order; junction bases with no gene match: 13. CDR1 and CDR2 (germline): MDHEN, SYDVKM. The CDR3 DNA sequence: TGTGCCAGCAGTCTCCCCCGGGACAGTTACTTCTACGAGCAGTACTTC. Protein sequence: CASSLPRDSYFYEQYF.

The V gene is TRBV30, the J gene TRBJ1-3; TRBD1 agrees at 8 bases. The V segment lost 3 bases and the J segment 2 bases; nucleotides outside the gene matches: 6. Per the germline V gene, CDR1 is GTSNPN and CDR2 is SVGIG (reference sequence). The CDR3 sequence is 15 residues long. This CDR3 reads CAWRQDRAAGNTIYF. In nucleotides, the CDR3 is TGTGCCTGGAGGCAGGACAGGGCAGCTGGAAACACCATATATTTT.

The rearrangement joins TRBV2 to TRBJ1-2; maybe TRBD1 (5 bases). Germline lookup yields CDR1 SNHLY and CDR2 FYNNEI. The CDR3 contains 14 residues. V was clipped by 6 bases and J by 4 bases, with 15 bases between them. In DNA, the CDR3 is TGTGCCAGCAGCGATAATACGGGGGGCTATGGCTACACCTTC. This codes for CASSDNTGGYGYTF.

The chain uses TRBV5-4 and TRBJ2-1; 9 nucleotides match TRBD1. The germline V gene has CDR1 SGHNT and CDR2 YYREEE (reference sequence). The CDR3 runs to 16 residues. Trimming at V came to 2 bases and at J to 4 bases, leaving 7 bases not matched to a gene. DNA of the CDR3: TGTGCCAGCAGCTTAAAACAGGGGGCTATTTACAATGAGCAGTTCTTC. It is translated as CASSLKQGAIYNEQFF.

The V call is TRBV5-1, the J call TRBJ1-6; D gene ambiguous. The V gene lost 0 bases and the J gene lost 7 bases, with 11 bases spanning the gap. Germline V gene lookup returns CDR1 SGHRS and CDR2 YFSETQ. The CDR3 consists of 15 residues. This CDR3 is CASSLDGRSNSPLHF. The CDR3, as DNA: TGCGCCAGCAGCTTGGATGGCAGGTCGAATTCACCCCTCCACTTT.

V gene TRBV6-1 combines with J gene TRBJ1-2; D is unresolved. The V gene's germline CDR1 is MNHNS and CDR2 SASEGT. The CDR3 has 13 residues. The V gene lost 3 bases and the J gene lost 8 bases, with 13 bases spanning the gap. DNA for the CDR3: TGTGCCAGCAGTGACGTTGACCAGCGGGGCTACACCTTC. This translates into CASSDVDQRGYTF.

This chain uses TRBV10-2 with TRBJ2-1; 12 bases match TRBD2. V shed 6 bases and J 7 bases; nucleotides not matched to a gene: 7. Germline V gene lookup returns CDR1 WSHSY and CDR2 SAAADI. This CDR3 is built from 15 residues. The CDR3 region is CASSVSSGGANEQFF. The CDR3 nucleotides are TGCGCCAGCAGCGTTTCTAGCGGGGGGGCAAATGAGCAGTTCTTC.

The rearrangement uses TRBV18 and TRBJ2-2, with D maybe TRBD2 (5 bases). V dropped 6 bases and J dropped 4 bases, with 15 bases sitting between them. Germline CDR1 and CDR2: KGHSH and LQKENI. This CDR3 has 15 residues. The CDR3: CASSHSGSPTGELFF. CDR3 sequence (DNA): TGTGCCAGCTCCCACAGCGGATCACCCACCGGGGAGCTGTTTTTT.

As to this clone: The junction departs from germline at one end; a sequencing error may be responsible. The chain carries TRBV7-9 and TRBJ2-7, with TRBD1 identical over 12 bases. This CDR3 region has 16 residues. The V gene's germline CDR1 is SEHNR and CDR2 FQNEAQ (reference sequence). In DNA, the CDR3 is TGTGCCAGCAGCTTCACCCCGGGACAGGGGGCCCCTAATTTGGACTTC. Its translation is CASSFTPGQGAPNLDF.